This T cell receptor (beta chain) was sequenced during a study of blood T cell repertoires in COVID-19. On the study more broadly: Samples came from the United States, Italy and Spain, spanning acute and convalescent COVID-19. PBMCs, B-cell-depleted T cells, or T cells provided the cDNA or gDNA that made up the material.

Original methodology: Nucleated cell number was recorded as an estimate derived from reference gene primer amplification. Here immunoSEQ multiplex PCR was the method, and the copy in TCRdb shows in-frame clones only, minus some. D and trimming were read from the DNA, whereas the V and J calls and clone size are those reported in that table. Seen here are more than 85,000 clones, roughly four fifths observed once, and the top ten hold over 9.5%. The material sequenced was peripheral blood. The clonotype comes from a man aged 40-55 years with active or convalescent COVID-19.

CDR3 sequence: CASSNRQLMNTEAFF. The CDR3 region has the DNA TGTGCCAGCAGCAACCGACAGCTCATGAACACTGAAGCTTTCTTT. This chain links TRBV11-2 with TRBJ1-1, with a possible D match to TRBD1 (5 bases). The CDR3 consists of 15 residues. Trimming stripped 5 bases from V and 0 bases from J, with 13 bases between. Germline CDR1 SGHAT, CDR2 FQNNGV. Complete variable domain (other parts from reference TRBV11-2 and TRBJ1-1): EAGVAQSPRYKIIEKRQSVAFWCNPISGHATLYWYQQILGQGPKLLIQFQNNGVVDDSQLPKDRFSAERLKGVDSTLKIQPAKLEDSAVYLCASSNRQLMNTEAFFGQGTRLTVV.